The clone carrying this T cell receptor beta chain was picked up a small number of times. Its antigen is currently unknown. TCRdb analysed the 5' RACE reads with MiXCR anew, one entry per CDR3 protein. The table includes approximately 890,000 distinct CDR3 sequences, 10% to 15% detected once. This entry belongs to a study of identical twins. The V gene lost 0 bases and the J gene lost 8 bases, with 4 bases spanning the gap. CDR3 size: 11 residues. Germline V gives CDR1 WSHSY, CDR2 SAAADI. Study-wide findings and caveats: Alpha sequences that were out-of-frame and twin-shared showed an excess of low generation probability.

The donor group consisted entirely of healthy Caucasians. These data were likewise used in another study, on yellow fever vaccine responses in identical twins.

Material: PBMCs. The chain links TRBV10-2 to TRBJ1-1, with no clear D. The receptor was derived from a woman between 18 and 29 years old in good health. The CDR3 DNA reads TGCGCCAGCAGTGAGTCTGGGGAAGCTTTCTTT. Translated: CASSESGEAFF.